These 22 T cell receptor beta chains were sequenced from one sample in a study of cytomegalovirus exposure and HLA in healthy donors. Primers included in the PCR were 60 Vbeta and 13 Jbeta primers. The protocol was immunoSEQ multiplex PCR, while the TCRdb copy is restricted to in-frame clones and leaves out a portion. This table has about 150,000 clones, about four fifths appearing once. Sequencing was carried out using PBMCs. The receptors come from a young man in good health and CMV-seronegative.

This chain joins TRBV28 and TRBJ2-5; D might be TRBD1 (6 bases). The CDR3 sequence is 15 residues long. Trimming cost V 5 bases and J 5 bases, with 18 bases left between them. Germline V gene data show CDR1 as MDHEN and CDR2 as SYDVKM. DNA for the CDR3: TGTGCCAGCAGTATAGCCGGCAGGGGAAGGGAGACCCAGTACTTC. Its translation: CASSIAGRGRETQYF.

The chain links TRBV9 to TRBJ2-3, with D tentatively TRBD1 (6 bases). Germline CDR1 and CDR2: SGDLS and YYNGEE. V lost 0 bases, J lost 1 base, and 15 bases lay in between. This CDR3 is built from 17 residues. The CDR3 here is CASSVANGRGRTDTQYF. The CDR3 DNA reads TGTGCCAGCAGCGTAGCTAACGGCAGGGGCCGCACAGATACGCAGTATTTT.

This clone has only one observation. The CDR3 DNA sequence: TGCGCCAGCAGCCAAGAGCGGGGATCCGTTAATTCACCCCTCCACTTT. It translates to CASSQERGSVNSPLHF. V usage is TRBV4-1 and J usage is TRBJ1-6; D unresolved. The V and J ends lost 0 bases and 6 bases respectively, with 12 bases between them. CDR1 MGHRA and CDR2 YSYEKL come from the germline V gene. The CDR3 runs 16 residues.

The chain joins TRBV6-5 to TRBJ1-1; D is possibly TRBD1 (5 bases). The CDR3 extends over 16 amino acids. Per the germline V gene, CDR1 is MNHEY and CDR2 is SVGAGI. Deletions cut 2 bases from V and 3 bases from J, with 16 bases between. The CDR3 region is CASSYGQGGVYTEAFF. The CDR3 DNA follows: TGTGCCAGCAGTTACGGGCAGGGAGGGGTTTACACTGAAGCTTTCTTT.

The chain carries TRBV27 and TRBJ1-6; D uncertain. The germline V gene encodes CDR1 MNHEY and CDR2 SMNVEV (reference sequence). The ends were cut back, 4 bases at V and 4 bases at J, with 8 bases in the middle. The CDR3 consists of 14 residues. The CDR3 region has the DNA TGTGCCAGCAGTTCCTTATTTTATAATTCACCCCTCCACTTT. Encoded protein: CASSSLFYNSPLHF.

The gene calls are TRBV7-9 and TRBJ2-3, with 7 bases identical to TRBD1. Germline V gene data show CDR1 as SEHNR and CDR2 as FQNEAQ (reference sequence). With 6 bases clipped from V and 0 bases from J, the junction kept 6 bases outside the gene matches. This CDR3 has 15 amino acids. The CDR3 bases are TGTGCCAGCAGGGGACAGCTCTCAAGCACAGATACGCAGTATTTT. This codes for CASRGQLSSTDTQYF.

The V call is TRBV6-1, the J call TRBJ2-5; a weak D match, TRBD2 (6 bases). Germline V lookup: CDR1 MNHNS, CDR2 SASEGT. The ends were cut back, 6 bases at V and 2 bases at J, with 16 bases in the middle. This CDR3 spans 15 amino acids. The CDR3 DNA sequence: TGTGCCAGCAGGGCAGGAGGAGGGAGGCAAGAGACCCAGTACTTC. Its translation is CASRAGGGRQETQYF.

This clone was observed a handful of times. This chain joins TRBV10-3 and TRBJ1-6, with unresolved D. V gave up 8 bases and J gave up 10 bases, with 9 bases separating them. This CDR3 comprises 11 residues. Germline CDR1 is ENHRY and CDR2 is SYGVKD. The CDR3 region is CAIGETSPLHF. The CDR3 coding sequence is TGTGCCATCGGAGAGACGTCACCCCTCCACTTT.

This clone came up once. One junction end disagrees with the germline gene, perhaps due to a read error. In the same sample, other DNA sequences code for this CDR3. This CDR3 reads CASSQDIGGAETQYF. CDR3 DNA sequence: TGTGCCAGCAGCCAAGATATCGGGGGGGCCGAGACTCAGTACTTC. V gene TRBV4-2 combines with J gene TRBJ2-5; 8 bases align to TRBD2. Germline V gene data show CDR1 as LGHNA and CDR2 as YNFKEQ. The CDR3 sequence is 15 residues long.

The V gene is TRBV7-9, the J gene TRBJ2-1; 9 bases are a match to TRBD2. Trimming removed 4 bases from V and 2 bases from J; junction bases left unmatched: 12. This CDR3 contains 18 residues. Looked up from germline, CDR1 is SEHNR and CDR2 is FQNEAQ (reference sequence). In DNA form, the CDR3 reads TGTGCCAGCAGCTCGGTGGCGGGGGGCGGGAGGGCCTACAATGAGCAGTTCTTC. This gives the protein CASSSVAGGGRAYNEQFF.

The chain joins TRBV6-5 to TRBJ1-5, with D unresolved. V lost 0 bases to trimming and J lost 0 bases, with 9 bases between them. CDR3 size: 16 residues. Germline V gene lookup returns CDR1 MNHEY and CDR2 SVGAGI. Written as DNA, the CDR3 is TGTGCCAGCAGTTACTCGAATAGAAATAGCAATCAGCCCCAGCATTTT. It specifies CASSYSNRNSNQPQHF.

This rearrangement joins TRBV4-1 to TRBJ1-5; 8 bases fit TRBD1. The V gene end was trimmed by 0 bases and the J gene end by 4 bases; junction bases not matched to a gene: 8. Per the germline V gene, CDR1 is MGHRA and CDR2 is YSYEKL. The CDR3 runs 17 residues. CDR3 residues: CASSQDRQGAINQPQHF. In nucleotides, the CDR3 is TGCGCCAGCAGCCAAGATCGCCAGGGGGCTATTAATCAGCCCCAGCATTTT.

The V gene is TRBV7-9, the J gene TRBJ2-7; 9 positions agree with TRBD1. From germline, CDR1 is SEHNR and CDR2 FQNEAQ (reference sequence). The CDR3 covers 17 residues. Trimming removed 0 bases from V and 3 bases from J; junction bases left unmatched: 9. In nucleotides, the CDR3 is TGTGCCAGCAGCTTAGCGACAGGGGGAAAGAGGGGCTACGAGCAGTACTTC. Translation: CASSLATGGKRGYEQYF.

This chain links TRBV27 with TRBJ1-1; 7 positions agree with TRBD1. The germline gives CDR1 MNHEY, CDR2 SMNVEV (reference sequence). The V gene end was trimmed by 6 bases and the J gene end by 5 bases; junction bases not matched to a gene: 15. CDR3 size: 16 residues. The CDR3 is CASRPTDRLLGTEAFF. CDR3 in DNA: TGTGCCAGCAGACCGACGGACAGGTTGCTGGGGACTGAAGCTTTCTTT.

This clone has just a few counts. The J gene is TRBJ2-7, the V gene TRBV6-5, with 8 nucleotides matching TRBD2. CDR3 size: 16 residues. Germline lookup yields CDR1 MNHEY and CDR2 SVGAGI. V gave up 0 bases and J gave up 5 bases; unmatched junction bases: 9. The chain's CDR3 is CASSYSTGTRVDEQYF. CDR3 sequence (DNA): TGTGCCAGCAGTTACTCCACCGGGACTAGGGTGGACGAGCAGTACTTC.

This chain links TRBV29-1 with TRBJ1-2; the match to TRBD1 covers 9 bases. The CDR3 is 13 amino acids. Unmatched junction bases numbered 10, after V lost 6 bases and J lost 8 bases. Germline-derived CDR1 and CDR2 are SQVTM and ANQGSEA. CDR3 sequence (DNA): TGCAGCGTCCCGGGGACAGGGTTTATCGGCTACACCTTC. This codes for CSVPGTGFIGYTF.

This clone was counted once. This sequence joins TRBV7-9 and TRBJ2-7, with a weak D call TRBD1 (6 bases). The germline V gene encodes CDR1 SEHNR and CDR2 FQNEAQ (reference sequence). V gave up 6 bases and J gave up 0 bases, with 9 bases separating them. The CDR3 is made up of 13 amino acids. CDR3 bases: TGTGCCAGCAGAGGGGACACCTCCTACGAGCAGTACGTC. It codes for CASRGDTSYEQYV.

The genes are TRBV4-3 and TRBJ2-3; 7 bases match TRBD1. The V and J ends lost 0 bases and 6 bases, in that order; junction bases with no gene match: 9. Germline V CDR1 and CDR2: LGHNA, YSLEER. The CDR3 contains 16 residues. CDR3 nucleotide sequence: TGCGCCAGCAGCCAAGATCCGGGACAGTGGGACGATACGCAGTATTTT. Translation: CASSQDPGQWDDTQYF.

This clone was counted only a few times. J is TRBJ2-1 and V is TRBV5-1; D is perhaps TRBD2 (5 bases). Trimming took 4 bases from V and 10 from J, leaving 12 bases between them. This CDR3 contains 12 residues. Germline V gives CDR1 SGHRS, CDR2 YFSETQ. DNA of the CDR3: TGCGCCAGCAGCCTCGGGGTGAGGGAGCAGTTCTTC. Its protein product is CASSLGVREQFF.

This clone has a handful of counts. The chain recombines TRBV11-2 with TRBJ2-5, with 8 bases fitting TRBD2. The CDR3 length is 18 residues. V gave up 2 bases and J gave up 1 base; unmatched junction bases: 12. CDR1 SGHAT and CDR2 FQNNGV come from the germline V gene. The CDR3 region has the DNA TGTGCCAGCAGCTTAACCCGAGTCGGCGGGGGGTCCCAAGAGACCCAGTACTTC. This sequence encodes CASSLTRVGGGSQETQYF.

The chain links TRBV5-1 to TRBJ1-6, with TRBD1 matching 8 bases. This CDR3 comprises 14 residues. In germline, CDR1 is SGHRS, CDR2 YFSETQ. Germline trimming cut 3 bases from V and 5 bases from J; bases unmatched to any gene: 1. The CDR3 loop is CASSSGQDNSPLHF. CDR3 sequence (DNA): TGCGCCAGCAGCTCGGGACAGGATAATTCACCCCTCCACTTT.

This clone showed up just a few times. The V call is TRBV6-6, the J call TRBJ1-3, with a possible D match to TRBD1 (6 bases). There are 16 residues in the CDR3. V lost 2 bases and J 0 bases, leaving 11 bases between the germline ends. In germline, CDR1 is MNHNY, CDR2 SVGAGI (reference sequence). CDR3 in DNA: TGTGCCAGCAGTTACCTTACAGGGAACTCTGGAAACACCATATATTTT. Protein sequence: CASSYLTGNSGNTIYF.